This T cell receptor beta chain was sequenced for a study of T cells in Graves' hyperthyroidism and ophthalmopathy. The CDR3 totals 15 residues. V lost 0 bases, J lost 2 bases, and 2 bases stayed unmatched. CDR1 and CDR2 (germline): SGHRS, YFSETQ. Researchers took RNA transcripts and amplified the TCR beta CDR3 regions from them. The HTBI primer set drove a first-round RT-PCR of the TCR CDR3. TCRdb re-called the multiplex PCR reads with MiXCR, one entry per CDR3 protein. The sample yields 500,000 to 600,000 distinct CDR3 sequences, over 15% seen once. Broader study findings: Separation of ophthalmopathy from stable hyperthyroidism was achieved by a 13 V-J model.

In this sample, this clonotype turned up many times. Its specificity is unknown. Fresh peripheral blood, roughly 10 ml, was the source of the PBMCs. This receptor was obtained from a woman under 30 with Graves' hyperthyroidism. The rearrangement uses TRBV5-1 and TRBJ1-2, with TRBD1 matching 9 bases. The specimen sequenced was blood. DNA of the CDR3: TGCGCCAGCAGCTTGGCGGGGACAGGGAACTATGGCTACACCTTC. Its protein is CASSLAGTGNYGYTF.